This TCR beta chain is drawn from a study of T cells in Graves' hyperthyroidism and ophthalmopathy. About this clonotype itself: Compared with germline, one end of the junction differs, possibly owing to a read error.

CDR1 and CDR2 from the germline V gene are DFQATT and SNEGSKA (reference sequence). The CDR3 covers 13 residues. Authors of the study amplified TCR beta CDR3 regions from RNA transcripts. The HTBI primer set was used in a first-round RT-PCR of the TCR CDR3. Using its own MiXCR run on the multiplex PCR reads, TCRdb lists one record per CDR3 protein. The data show roughly 580,000 distinct CDR3 sequences, 46% seen once. The TCR comes from a woman younger than 30 with Graves' hyperthyroidism. Sequenced material: peripheral blood or thyroid tissue (not recorded which). The J gene is TRBJ2-5, the V gene TRBV20-1; 8 bases are a match to TRBD1. CDR3 sequence (DNA): TGCAGTGCTGGAAAGGACAGGGAAGAGGCCCAGTACTTC. Residues: CSAGKDREEAQYF.